A selection of T cell receptor beta chains follows, all from one sample in a study of blood T cell repertoires in COVID-19. Assay used: immunoSEQ multiplex PCR; TCRdb lists only in-frame clones, some missing. The sample contains 300,000 to 450,000 clones, about 85% of which appear only once. The material sequenced was peripheral blood. All receptors derive from a woman younger than 35 with acute or convalescent COVID-19. CDR3s include the opening cysteine and the closing phenylalanine or tryptophan. The D gene is left open where the match is weak. Clone size, where shown, is once, few, many, or a class for clones that have expanded.

v_call,clone_size,d_call,j_call,cdr3_nt,cdr3_aa
TRBV7-9,NA,NA,TRBJ1-2,TGTGCCAGCAGCTACCGGACGGGGAAATATGGCTACACCTTC,CASSYRTGKYGYTF
TRBV12-3/TRBV12-4,NA,NA,TRBJ1-5,TGTGCCAGCAGCACAGGGAAAAATCAGCCCCAGCATTTT,CASSTGKNQPQHF
TRBV5-6,NA,NA,TRBJ1-6,TGTGCCAGCAGTCGGGAGGATTCACCCCTCCACTTT,CASSREDSPLHF
TRBV11-2,NA,NA,TRBJ1-6,TGTGCCAGCAGCGCCGCCCGGGATTCACCCCTCCACTTT,CASSAARDSPLHF
TRBV12-3/TRBV12-4,NA,NA,TRBJ1-1,TGTGCCAGCGGGCATAGACAAGAAGCTTTCTTT,CASGHRQEAFF
TRBV4-1,NA,TRBD1,TRBJ2-7,TGCGCCAGCAGCCAGGCCGGGACAGGGGAAACCTACGAGCAGTACTTC,CASSQAGTGETYEQYF
TRBV9,once,NA,TRBJ2-6,TGTGCCAGCGGCGGGGCCAACGTCCTGACTTTC,CASGGANVLTF
TRBV28,NA,NA,TRBJ1-2,TGTGCCAGCGGCTCGGGGATGAGCTATGGCTACACCTTC,CASGSGMSYGYTF
TRBV5-1,NA,TRBD1,TRBJ2-7,TGCGCCAGCAGCACCGGACAGGGGGCGATAAGCTACGAGCAGTACTTC,CASSTGQGAISYEQYF
TRBV5-1,NA,TRBD1,TRBJ1-1,TGCGCCAGCAGCTTCAGGCAGGGGGCGACGGGGGGCACTGAAGCTTTCTTT,CASSFRQGATGGTEAFF
TRBV28,NA,NA,TRBJ1-1,TGTGCCAGCAGTCCCCCCCTGGTAGCTGAAGCTTTCTTT,CASSPPLVAEAFF
TRBV19,NA,NA,TRBJ1-5,TGTGCCACTTCCCCTAGAAGGCAAAATCAGCCCCAGCATTTT,CATSPRRQNQPQHF
TRBV5-6,few,TRBD2,TRBJ2-5,TGTGCCAGCAGCTCAGCCGGACTAGCGGGGGGGTACCAAGAGACCCAGTACTTC,CASSSAGLAGGYQETQYF
TRBV10-3,NA,NA,TRBJ1-1,TGTGCCATCCGGGACATGAACACTGAAGCTTTCTTT,CAIRDMNTEAFF
TRBV5-1,NA,TRBD1,TRBJ1-4,TGCGCCAGCAGACCCGGGACAGGGGATGAAAAACTGTTTTTT,CASRPGTGDEKLFF
TRBV9,NA,NA,TRBJ1-2,TGTGCCAGCAGCGTAGAAACAGGCTATGGCTACACCTTC,CASSVETGYGYTF
TRBV28,NA,NA,TRBJ1-5,TGTGCCAGCAGTTTACAAGGGGGGGGTCAGCCCCAGCATTTT,CASSLQGGGQPQHF
TRBV18,NA,NA,TRBJ2-7,TGTGCCAGCTCACCGCCAGGGTCCCCCTACGAGCAGTACTTC,CASSPPGSPYEQYF
TRBV23-1,NA,NA,TRBJ1-5,TGCGCCAGCAGTCGGCGACTAATTACTTCAGGCAATCAGCCCCAGCATTTT,CASSRRLITSGNQPQHF
TRBV5-1,NA,NA,TRBJ2-7,TGCGCCAGCAGCCAAACAATGGACAGCTACGAGCAGTACTTC,CASSQTMDSYEQYF
TRBV9,NA,NA,TRBJ2-7,TGTGCCAGCAGCTCAGCCATTGGGGAGCTTGATGACGAGCAGTACTTC,CASSSAIGELDDEQYF
TRBV5-1,once,TRBD2,TRBJ2-5,TGCGCCAGCAGTTTGCGGGGGGAACGGCAAGAGACCCAGTACTTC,CASSLRGERQETQYF
TRBV2,NA,TRBD2,TRBJ2-5,TGTGCCAGCAGTGAAGCGCGGGGGATAGCGGGAGAGACCCAGTACTTC,CASSEARGIAGETQYF
TRBV7-2,NA,NA,TRBJ1-2,TGTGCCAGCAGCCTCACAATGGACTATGGCTACACCTTC,CASSLTMDYGYTF
TRBV11-2,NA,NA,TRBJ2-7,TGTGCCAGCAGCTTAGAGCAGGGGGGCGAGCAGTACTTC,CASSLEQGGEQYF
TRBV3-1/TRBV3-2,NA,TRBD1,TRBJ2-7,TGTGCCAGCAGCCTCCGACAGGGGAACCCCCCCTACGAGCAGTACTTC,CASSLRQGNPPYEQYF
TRBV5-1,NA,NA,TRBJ2-7,TGCGCCAGCAGCTTGTGGGCCTCTAGTGGCGGGGTAACCTACGAGCAGTACTTC,CASSLWASSGGVTYEQYF
TRBV2,NA,TRBD1,TRBJ1-6,TGTGCCAGCAGTGCCGAGACAGGGTTTAATTCACCCCTCCACTTT,CASSAETGFNSPLHF
TRBV2,NA,NA,TRBJ1-2,TGTGCCAGCAGTGGACAGATGTATGGCTACACCTTC,CASSGQMYGYTF
TRBV15,NA,NA,TRBJ2-5,TGTGCCACCAGCAGTCCCGGCGGCTCTGGTGAGACCCAGTACTTC,CATSSPGGSGETQYF
TRBV9,NA,NA,TRBJ2-1,TGTGCCAGCAGCCTTGGGGGAGGTTCCTACAATGAGCAGTTCTTC,CASSLGGGSYNEQFF
TRBV7-9,NA,TRBD1,TRBJ1-4,TGTGCCAGCAGCCTTCCACCGGGACAGACAAATGAAAAACTGTTTTTT,CASSLPPGQTNEKLFF
TRBV2,once,NA,TRBJ1-2,TGTGCCAGCAGTGATTCGGGGGGCGCATATGGCTACACCTTC,CASSDSGGAYGYTF
TRBV6-5,NA,NA,TRBJ2-4,TGTGCCAGCAGTTTCCAGCGACTTAATAAAAACATTCAGTACTTC,CASSFQRLNKNIQYF
TRBV6-6,NA,NA,TRBJ2-2,TGTGCCAGCATCCCCGACAGGCACACCGGGGAGCTGTTTTTT,CASIPDRHTGELFF
TRBV5-1,NA,NA,TRBJ1-1,TGCGCCAGCAGCTTGGCTGTTACAGGCCTAAGGACTGAAGCTTTCTTT,CASSLAVTGLRTEAFF
TRBV7-9,NA,TRBD1,TRBJ1-2,TGTGCCAGCAGCTTACGGTCGACAGGGAATGGCTACACCTTC,CASSLRSTGNGYTF
TRBV7-6,once,TRBD2,TRBJ2-3,TGTGCCAGCAGCCTAGGCGGGGGGCTCACAGATACGCAGTATTTT,CASSLGGGLTDTQYF
TRBV19,NA,TRBD1,TRBJ1-5,TGTGCCAGTAGTATTGTCTTGGCACAGGACAGGGGGAGTCAGCCCCAGCATTTT,CASSIVLAQDRGSQPQHF
TRBV25-1,once,TRBD1,TRBJ2-3,TGTGCCAGCAGTGACGGGACAGGGCCCACAGATACGCAGTATTTT,CASSDGTGPTDTQYF
TRBV3-1/TRBV3-2,once,TRBD1,TRBJ1-4,TGTGCCAGCAGTCTCGGACAGGGGAGGGAAAAACTGTTTTTT,CASSLGQGREKLFF
TRBV5-1,NA,TRBD1,TRBJ2-7,TGCGCCAGCAGGACAGGGAGCTCCTACGAGCAGTACTTC,CASRTGSSYEQYF
TRBV2,NA,TRBD1,TRBJ1-1,TGTGCCAGCACCACAGGGGGAACTGAAGCTTTCTTT,CASTTGGTEAFF
TRBV24-1,NA,TRBD2,TRBJ2-1,TGTGCCACCAGTCAAAAGGCAGGGCAGGGAGGGTACAATGAGCAGTTCTTC,CATSQKAGQGGYNEQFF
TRBV5-1,NA,NA,TRBJ2-7,TGCGCCAGCAGTCCTTTTCGGGATGGTAACGAGCAGTACTTC,CASSPFRDGNEQYF
TRBV10-2,NA,TRBD1,TRBJ1-2,TGCGCCAGCAGCGCCGGGACAGGGGTGGGCTACACCTTC,CASSAGTGVGYTF
TRBV10-3,NA,TRBD1,TRBJ1-3,TGTGCCATCAGCCCCGGGACAGGGTTTAGCTCTGGAAACACCATATATTTT,CAISPGTGFSSGNTIYF
TRBV4-1,NA,TRBD1,TRBJ2-7,TGCGCCAGCAGCCAGGGGACAGGAGATTACGAGCAGTACTTC,CASSQGTGDYEQYF
TRBV5-6,NA,TRBD1,TRBJ1-1,TGTGCCAGCAGCTTACTTACAGGGGGCGTAAACACTGAAGCTTTCTTT,CASSLLTGGVNTEAFF
TRBV30,few,TRBD2,TRBJ2-2,TGTGCCTGGAGCGACGGGGGGGCCGGGGAGCTGTTTTTT,CAWSDGGAGELFF